This entry describes one T cell receptor (beta chain). Only in-frame clones appear in the TCRdb table, and some are missing; sequencing was by immunoSEQ multiplex PCR. The sample has roughly 100,000 clones, approximately 82% seen once. The sample comes from a study of cytotoxic CD8 clonotypes in ibrutinib-treated CLL. V was shortened by 2 bases and J by 5 bases, with 12 bases between the two germline ends. The germline V gene encodes CDR1 GTSNPN and CDR2 SVGIG (reference sequence). The CDR3 loop spans 13 amino acids. This sample comprised PBMCs, obtained after 12 months of ibrutinib treatment. V is TRBV30 and J is TRBJ2-5; D remains unclear. This sequence was found in a human donor with chronic lymphocytic leukemia. This chain's CDR3 is CAWSLVLGETQYF. For the CDR3, the DNA is TGTGCCTGGAGTCTAGTGTTAGGGGAGACCCAGTACTTC.